The 32 T cell receptor beta chains below all came from one sample that was sequenced in a study of T cell changes during pregnancy in multiple sclerosis. The table came from immunoSEQ multiplex PCR; TCRdb's copy has only in-frame clones and leaves some out. The sample lists under 60,000 clones; about nine tenths were seen once. The starting material was CD8+ T cells from peripheral blood mononuclear cells, obtained after pregnancy. The receptors were sampled from a female donor with multiple sclerosis, enrolled in a pregnancy study.

The chain couples TRBV19 to TRBJ2-1; TRBD1 matches 7 bases. Germline values: CDR1 LNHDA, CDR2 SQIVND (reference sequence). With V trimmed by 7 bases and J by 6 bases, 6 bases remained unmatched. The CDR3 totals 13 residues. CDR3 DNA sequence: TGTGCCAGTAACCACAGGGGTGGCAATGAGCAGTTCTTC. It yields the protein CASNHRGGNEQFF. Together with reference TRBV19 and TRBJ2-1, the CDR3 gives the full variable domain: DGGITQSPKYLFRKEGQNVTLSCEQNLNHDAMYWYRQDPGQGLRLIYYSQIVNDFQKGDIAEGYSVSREKKESFPLTVTSAQKNPTAFYLCASNHRGGNEQFFGPGTRLTVL.

The chain carries TRBV2 and TRBJ2-6; TRBD1 might be the D (6 bases). The CDR3 runs to 18 residues. In germline, CDR1 is SNHLY, CDR2 FYNNEI. V lost 5 bases and J lost 4, with 21 bases in between. The CDR3 protein is CASSFRETGRMGANVLTF. In DNA form, the CDR3 reads TGTGCCAGCAGTTTTAGAGAGACAGGCCGGATGGGGGCCAACGTCCTGACTTTC.

This rearrangement joins TRBV19 to TRBJ1-5, with 9 bases that match TRBD1. Trimming at V came to 3 bases and at J to 5 bases, leaving 5 bases not matched to a gene. The V gene's germline CDR1 is LNHDA and CDR2 SQIVND (reference sequence). The CDR3 contains 15 residues. CDR3 nucleotide sequence: TGTGCCAGTAGTATTTGGGACAGGGATTATCAGCCCCAGCATTTT. Translating it yields CASSIWDRDYQPQHF.

The rearrangement links TRBV27 to TRBJ1-4, with TRBD1 as a possible D gene (5 bases). Trimming took 8 bases from V and 4 from J, leaving 17 bases between them. CDR3 length equals 15 residues. The V gene's germline CDR1 is MNHEY and CDR2 SMNVEV (reference sequence). The CDR3 sequence: CASARAGGVNEKLFF. The CDR3 region has the DNA TGTGCCAGCGCAAGGGCTGGGGGGGTTAATGAAAAACTGTTTTTT.

This chain links TRBV15 with TRBJ2-7; D is perhaps TRBD1 (5 bases). The V and J ends lost 3 bases and 2 bases respectively, with 11 bases between them. Looked up from germline, CDR1 is LNHNV and CDR2 is YYDKDF (reference sequence). The CDR3 runs 14 residues. The CDR3 DNA is TGTGCCACCAGCAGCCGACAGCTTACCTACGAGCAGTACTTC. It specifies CATSSRQLTYEQYF.

This chain joins TRBV5-4 and TRBJ2-2; 15 bases agree with TRBD2. This CDR3 is built from 17 residues. V trimming: 3 bases; J trimming: 3 bases; junction bases outside the gene matches: 3. Germline CDR1 reads SGHNT; CDR2 reads YYREEE (reference sequence). CDR3: CASSSGLAGGDTGELFF. As DNA, the CDR3 is TGTGCCAGCAGCTCGGGACTAGCGGGGGGCGACACCGGGGAGCTGTTTTTT. Combining the CDR3 with reference TRBV5-4 and TRBJ2-2 gives the whole variable domain ETGVTQSPTHLIKTRGQQVTLRCSSQSGHNTVSWYQQALGQGPQFIFQYYREEENGRGNFPPRFSGLQFPNYSSELNVNALELDDSALYLCASSSGLAGGDTGELFFGEGSRLTVL.

V and J are TRBV15 and TRBJ1-2; possibly TRBD1 for D (5 bases). V was pared by 1 base and J by 3 bases, with 15 bases between. This CDR3 comprises 16 residues. Per germline, CDR1 LNHNV and CDR2 YYDKDF (reference sequence). The CDR3 DNA reads TGTGCCACCAGCAGAGTCCGGGGGGGATTGGACTATGGCTACACCTTC. Residues: CATSRVRGGLDYGYTF.

The genes are TRBV19 and TRBJ1-5; 7 positions agree with TRBD1. Germline loops: CDR1 LNHDA, CDR2 SQIVND (reference sequence). The length of the CDR3 is 17 residues. V shed 9 bases, J shed 7 bases, and the junction held 21 bases outside the gene matches. The CDR3: CASAAWDSSSFRQPQHF. The CDR3 DNA reads as TGTGCCAGCGCAGCCTGGGACAGCTCTTCGTTTCGCCAGCCCCAGCATTTT. Full variable domain (remainder filled in from reference TRBV19 and TRBJ1-5): DGGITQSPKYLFRKEGQNVTLSCEQNLNHDAMYWYRQDPGQGLRLIYYSQIVNDFQKGDIAEGYSVSREKKESFPLTVTSAQKNPTAFYLCASAAWDSSSFRQPQHFGDGTRLSIL.

The genes are TRBV27 and TRBJ2-1, with 10 nucleotides matching TRBD2. This CDR3 is built from 15 residues. The V gene end was trimmed by 6 bases and the J gene end by 8 bases; junction bases not matched to a gene: 10. The germline V gene encodes CDR1 MNHEY and CDR2 SMNVEV (reference sequence). This CDR3 is CASSVSGGSVDEQFF. For the CDR3, the DNA is TGTGCCAGCAGCGTTAGCGGGGGGTCGGTCGATGAGCAGTTCTTC.

This clone is medium-sized in the sample. V gene TRBV6-6 combines with J gene TRBJ1-6; D gene uncertain. Between the trimmed V and J ends, which lost 6 bases and 12 bases, there was a span of 12 bases. The CDR3 loop spans 12 amino acids. CDR1 is MNHNY, CDR2 SVGAGI, per germline (reference sequence). The CDR3 loop is CASSALRGPLHF. The CDR3 DNA is TGTGCCAGCAGCGCCTTGAGAGGACCCCTCCACTTT.

V gene TRBV11-2 combines with J gene TRBJ2-1, with a tentative D call TRBD2 (5 bases). CDR1 is SGHAT, CDR2 FQNNGV, per germline. Trimming shortened V by 7 bases and J by 0 bases, and 13 bases separated the two germline ends. The CDR3 consists of 15 residues. CDR3 coding DNA: TGTGCCAGCACCATACTAGGACCCTCCTACAATGAGCAGTTCTTC. Residues: CASTILGPSYNEQFF.

The chain employs TRBV6-1 and TRBJ2-1; TRBD2 agrees at 9 bases. Germline CDR1 and CDR2: MNHNS and SASEGT. The CDR3 is 15 residues long. J lost 8 bases, V lost 9 bases, and 14 bases had no gene match. CDR3 coding DNA: TGTGCCAGTCTGTTCCAGGCGGGGGGGAGCGATGAGCAGTTCTTC. Amino acid sequence: CASLFQAGGSDEQFF.

The chain combines TRBV4-1 with TRBJ2-7, with a possible D match to TRBD1 (5 bases). CDR1 and CDR2 from the germline V gene are MGHRA and YSYEKL. Deletions cut 4 bases from V and 0 bases from J, with 10 bases between. There are 14 residues in the CDR3. CDR3 protein: CASSPYRSSYEQYF. CDR3 DNA sequence: TGCGCCAGCAGCCCATACAGGAGCTCCTACGAGCAGTACTTC.

V usage is TRBV4-2 and J usage is TRBJ2-1, with 8 positions matching TRBD1. The germline V gene encodes CDR1 LGHNA and CDR2 YNFKEQ. V trimming: 0 bases; J trimming: 8 bases; junction bases outside the gene matches: 6. The CDR3 loop spans 15 amino acids. The CDR3 DNA is TGTGCCAGCAGCCAAGATCAGGGACAGGCCCATGAGCAGTTCTTC. Amino acids: CASSQDQGQAHEQFF.

The chain carries TRBV5-1 and TRBJ2-7; unclear D gene. CDR3 size: 11 residues. Per the germline V gene, CDR1 is SGHRS and CDR2 is YFSETQ. The V gene lost 5 bases and the J gene lost 7 bases, with 10 bases spanning the gap. The chain's CDR3 is CASSDNREQYF. CDR3 DNA: TGCGCCAGCAGTGACAATCGGGAGCAGTACTTC. The complete variable domain, with remaining parts taken from reference TRBV5-1 and TRBJ2-7, reads KAGVTQTPRYLIKTRGQQVTLSCSPISGHRSVSWYQQTPGQGLQFLFEYFSETQRNKGNFPGRFSGRQFSNSRSEMNVSTLELGDSALYLCASSDNREQYFGPGTRLTVT.

V gene TRBV4-1 combines with J gene TRBJ1-3; D is unclear. The CDR3 covers 15 residues. The V gene's germline CDR1 is MGHRA and CDR2 YSYEKL. Trimming cost V 0 bases and J 0 bases, with 6 bases left between them. DNA of the CDR3: TGCGCCAGCAGCCAAGAAGCGTCCTCTGGAAACACCATATATTTT. Protein: CASSQEASSGNTIYF.

V usage is TRBV11-2 and J usage is TRBJ1-2, with TRBD1 identical over 7 bases. The CDR3 spans 20 residues. V shed 0 bases and J 8 bases; nucleotides not matched to a gene: 24. Germline CDR1 SGHAT, CDR2 FQNNGV. CDR3 sequence reads: CASSLETGQSLAGPTEGYTF. The CDR3 coding sequence is TGTGCCAGCAGCTTAGAGACAGGGCAATCACTTGCTGGACCGACTGAGGGCTACACCTTC.

J is TRBJ2-1 and V is TRBV2; TRBD1 might be the D (5 bases). This CDR3 is built from 15 residues. Between the trimmed V and J ends, which lost 2 bases and 6 bases, there was a span of 14 bases. Germline V lookup: CDR1 SNHLY, CDR2 FYNNEI. CDR3 in DNA: TGTGCCAGCAGTGAACCCTCGGACAAGCTCAATGAGCAGTTCTTC. It is translated as CASSEPSDKLNEQFF.

About this clone: The DNA is omitted, as the CDR3 cannot be located on it reliably, and the CDR3 follows TCRdb's listing. This chain uses TRBV7-2 with TRBJ2-1; the table's D call, TRBD2, has no DNA check behind it. The CDR3 is 15 amino acids in total, end residues counted. Germline V gene sequence: CDR1 SGHTA, CDR2 FQGNSA. The CDR3: CASSFGPGGDNEQFF.

This chain connects TRBV19 to TRBJ2-1; TRBD2 matches at 9 bases. The CDR3 covers 18 residues. Looked up from germline, CDR1 is LNHDA and CDR2 is SQIVND (reference sequence). The V gene end was trimmed by 2 bases and the J gene end by 2 bases; junction bases not matched to a gene: 10. This CDR3 reads CASSISRAGGSAYNEQFF. CDR3 nucleotides: TGTGCCAGTAGTATAAGTCGAGCGGGGGGATCCGCCTACAATGAGCAGTTCTTC.

The chain recombines TRBV18 with TRBJ2-4; D unresolved. Germline assignment: CDR1 KGHSH and CDR2 LQKENI. This CDR3 region has 13 residues. V shed 2 bases and J shed 8 bases, with 10 bases lying between them. DNA for the CDR3: TGTGCCAGCTCACCATACGATTCAGACATTCAGTACTTC. The encoded protein is CASSPYDSDIQYF.

This clone was counted many times. V and J are TRBV5-4 and TRBJ1-2; D is uncertain. Germline V gene sequence: CDR1 SGHNT, CDR2 YYREEE (reference sequence). Trimming pared 2 bases from V and 8 bases from J, leaving 7 bases between. This CDR3 spans 11 amino acids. CDR3 DNA: TGTGCCAGCAGCTTTCCCGGGGGCTACACCTTC. Translating it yields CASSFPGGYTF.

The chain couples TRBV5-1 to TRBJ1-5; TRBD1 matches 7 bases. With 4 bases clipped from V and 0 bases from J, the junction kept 4 bases outside the gene matches. This CDR3 spans 15 amino acids. Germline CDR1 and CDR2: SGHRS and YFSETQ. In nucleotides, the CDR3 is TGCGCCAGCAGCCATACAGGGGATAGCAATCAGCCCCAGCATTTT. It specifies CASSHTGDSNQPQHF.

The chain uses TRBV19 and TRBJ1-2; no firm D call. This CDR3 has 13 residues. Germline loops: CDR1 LNHDA, CDR2 SQIVND (reference sequence). V was trimmed by 5 bases and J by 5 bases, leaving 12 bases between them. The CDR3 DNA reads as TGTGCCAGTAGTCCCGACGGCGGGTATGGCTACACCTTC. Translation gives CASSPDGGYGYTF.

J is TRBJ2-7 and V is TRBV9, with D tentatively TRBD2 (6 bases). Germline values: CDR1 SGDLS, CDR2 YYNGEE. CDR3 length: 14 amino acids. Deletions cut 4 bases from V and 5 bases from J, with 16 bases between. CDR3 in DNA: TGTGCCAGCAGCCGCGGGGCCGGCATCCACGAGCAGTACTTC. Encoded protein: CASSRGAGIHEQYF.

The genes are TRBV25-1 and TRBJ2-5; tentative D call: TRBD1 (7 bases). Germline CDR1 MGHDK, CDR2 SYGVNS. CDR3 size: 16 residues. V lost 1 base and J lost 4, with 16 bases in between. DNA of the CDR3: TGTGCCAGCAGTGAATTGACAGGGAGGAGTGCAGAGACCCAGTACTTC. This encodes CASSELTGRSAETQYF.

The V call is TRBV27, the J call TRBJ2-7; a weak D match, TRBD2 (6 bases). Germline V gene sequence: CDR1 MNHEY, CDR2 SMNVEV (reference sequence). The CDR3 loop spans 12 amino acids. Trimming took off 10 bases at V and 0 bases at J, with 10 bases between the two ends. The CDR3 reads CATSTSSYEQYF. CDR3 coding DNA: TGTGCCACCTCGACTAGCTCCTACGAGCAGTACTTC.

The rearrangement joins TRBV7-6 to TRBJ1-1, with 10 positions matching TRBD1. Germline V gives CDR1 SGHVS, CDR2 FNYEAQ. The CDR3 has 16 residues. The V gene end was trimmed by 1 base and the J gene end by 4 bases; junction bases not matched to a gene: 6. Here the CDR3 DNA reads TGTGCCAGCAGCTTAGAGACAGGGGGCGCGGGCACTGAAGCTTTCTTT. Its protein product is CASSLETGGAGTEAFF.

This sequence joins TRBV7-9 and TRBJ2-7, with D tentatively TRBD2 (5 bases). Per the germline V gene, CDR1 is SEHNR and CDR2 is FQNEAQ (reference sequence). Trimming removed 5 bases from V and 2 bases from J, with 13 bases in between. This CDR3 region has 14 residues. The CDR3 sequence: CASSPPGLAYEQYF. The CDR3 DNA reads TGTGCCAGCAGCCCCCCCGGACTCGCCTACGAGCAGTACTTC.

This chain joins TRBV5-4 and TRBJ2-1; a possible D gene is TRBD2 (7 bases). V was pared by 2 bases and J by 7 bases, with 19 bases between. The CDR3 length is 16 residues. CDR1 is SGHNT, CDR2 YYREEE, per germline (reference sequence). The chain's CDR3 is CASSFEVGGRENEQFF. CDR3 DNA: TGTGCCAGCAGCTTCGAAGTGGGGGGGCGGGAAAATGAGCAGTTCTTC. The variable domain in full, completed from reference TRBV5-4 and TRBJ2-1, reads ETGVTQSPTHLIKTRGQQVTLRCSSQSGHNTVSWYQQALGQGPQFIFQYYREEENGRGNFPPRFSGLQFPNYSSELNVNALELDDSALYLCASSFEVGGRENEQFFGPGTRLTVL.

The chain employs TRBV29-1 and TRBJ1-1; D is uncertain. The CDR3 spans 13 residues. V lost 0 bases, J lost 4 bases, and 9 bases lay in between. Germline V gives CDR1 SQVTM, CDR2 ANQGSEA. The CDR3 coding sequence is TGCAGCGTTGAAGAAGGGAGCGGCACTGAAGCTTTCTTT. It codes for CSVEEGSGTEAFF.

The chain employs TRBV4-1 and TRBJ1-1; D is unclear. This CDR3 region has 15 residues. From germline, CDR1 is MGHRA and CDR2 YSYEKL. V shed 1 base and J shed 1 base, with 10 bases lying between them. CDR3 bases: TGCGCCAGCAGCCAAGCGGAGGAGGGGAACACTGAAGCTTTCTTT. It is translated as CASSQAEEGNTEAFF.